This T cell receptor (beta chain) stems from a study of regulatory T cells in long-lasting Graves disease. This clonotype was picked up many times. The authors built TCR beta libraries using iRepertoire HTBI primers and Arm-PCR of CDR3 regions. Original processing notes: From all samples, identification returned over 11 TRBJ and about 63 TRBV segments. Each CDR3 protein gets one entry after TCRdb re-called the multiplex PCR reads with MiXCR. None of the V and J calls come from the authors' own analysis; TCRdb made them. The table shows 440,000 or so distinct CDR3 sequences, with 14% to 15% occurring only once. V lost 7 bases to trimming and J lost 4 bases, with 10 bases between them. This CDR3 has 12 amino acids. The germline V gene has CDR1 SGHAT and CDR2 FQNNGV. Time point of the sample: newly diagnosed GD, antithyroid drugs for less than 3 months. The authors made the TCR library using RNA they extracted from PBMCs.

This same sample was also part of a study on T cells in Graves' hyperthyroidism and ophthalmopathy.

The sequenced sample was peripheral blood mononuclear cells (PBMCs), obtained at new diagnosis, from a patient treated with antithyroid drugs. The source of this sequence is a woman in her twenties or thirties with Graves disease. V is TRBV11-2 and J is TRBJ2-5; D might be TRBD2 (5 bases). CDR3 sequence: CASKGLAETQYF. CDR3 sequence (DNA): TGTGCCAGCAAAGGCCTAGCAGAGACCCAGTACTTC.